Below, 14 T cell receptor beta chains from the same sample are listed, as sequenced in a study of beta chain features in type 1 diabetes. The study's findings and limits: Moderate yet significant TCRB CDR3 shortening was seen in Type 1 diabetes patients in all four CD4+ subsets.

The sequenced template was cDNA made from the entire isolated RNA. Assay used: immunoSEQ multiplex PCR; TCRdb lists only in-frame clones, some missing. This table has approximately 260,000 clones, roughly 22% appearing once. No antigens are known for them. Sequencing used naive CD4+ T cells from blood. The receptors come from a woman aged 40 to 55 with type 1 diabetes.

V gene TRBV5-4 combines with J gene TRBJ2-5; TRBD1 agrees at 9 bases. The V gene end was trimmed by 5 bases and the J gene end by 3 bases; junction bases not matched to a gene: 2. Per germline, CDR1 SGHNT and CDR2 YYREEE (reference sequence). There are 13 residues in the CDR3. Here the CDR3 reads CASRRTGEETQYF. In DNA form, the CDR3 reads TGTGCCAGCAGGCGGACAGGGGAAGAGACCCAGTACTTC. Drawing the rest from reference TRBV5-4 and TRBJ2-5, the complete variable domain is ETGVTQSPTHLIKTRGQQVTLRCSSQSGHNTVSWYQQALGQGPQFIFQYYREEENGRGNFPPRFSGLQFPNYSSELNVNALELDDSALYLCASRRTGEETQYFGPGTRLLVL.

This clone was seen a handful of times. J is TRBJ2-7 and V is TRBV5-4; 9 nucleotides align to TRBD1. The CDR3 runs 15 residues. Trimming removed 5 bases from V and 2 bases from J; junction bases left unmatched: 8. Germline loops: CDR1 SGHNT, CDR2 YYREEE (reference sequence). CDR3 nucleotide sequence: TGTGCCAGCAGTGGGGACAGGGACTCCGCCTACGAGCAGTACTTC. Protein sequence: CASSGDRDSAYEQYF.

In this sample, this clone turned up a few times. The chain employs TRBV28 and TRBJ1-1; D is undetermined. The CDR3 extends over 13 amino acids. CDR1 is MDHEN and CDR2 is SYDVKM in the germline V gene. V shed 7 bases and J shed 7 bases, with 16 bases lying between them. CDR3 sequence reads: CASTPAGLVEAFF. In DNA, the CDR3 is TGTGCCAGCACCCCCGCGGGGTTGGTTGAAGCTTTCTTT.

This clone was counted a few times. The chain carries TRBV18 and TRBJ2-5; 8 nucleotides line up with TRBD1. There are 15 residues in the CDR3. The V gene's germline CDR1 is KGHSH and CDR2 LQKENI. Unmatched junction bases numbered 10, after V lost 6 bases and J lost 4 bases. The CDR3 spells CASSRMTGERETQYF. Here the CDR3 DNA reads TGTGCCAGCTCCCGGATGACAGGGGAAAGAGAGACCCAGTACTTC.

The V and J genes are TRBV30 and TRBJ1-5, with D possibly TRBD1 on 5 matching bases. The CDR3 spans 17 residues. V was cut by 1 base and J by 2 bases, with 18 bases left in between. From germline, CDR1 is GTSNPN and CDR2 SVGIG (reference sequence). CDR3 in amino acids: CAWSDGDSLGGNQPQHF. CDR3 in DNA: TGTGCCTGGAGTGACGGGGACTCCCTCGGGGGCAATCAGCCCCAGCATTTT.

The chain has TRBV15 and TRBJ2-1; D is ambiguous. V was shortened by 3 bases and J by 2 bases, with 8 bases between the two germline ends. The CDR3 has 14 amino acids. Germline V CDR1 and CDR2: LNHNV, YYDKDF (reference sequence). CDR3 residues: CATSSWATYNEQFF. The CDR3 DNA reads TGTGCCACCAGCAGTTGGGCGACCTACAATGAGCAGTTCTTC.

The chain links TRBV9 to TRBJ1-2; D remains unclear. Germline loops: CDR1 SGDLS, CDR2 YYNGEE. The CDR3 spans 13 residues. V lost 0 bases and J 8 bases, leaving 11 bases between the germline ends. CDR3 amino acids: CASSVGAAGGYTF. CDR3 DNA sequence: TGTGCCAGCAGCGTAGGGGCAGCAGGAGGCTACACCTTC.

The CDR3 sequence: CASSPSTDTHGYF. The CDR3 nucleotides read TGTGCCAGCAGCCCTAGCACCGACACTCATGGGTACTTC. This chain connects TRBV11-1 to TRBJ2-7; maybe TRBD2 (5 bases). The CDR3 covers 13 residues. Trimming stripped 5 bases from V and 12 bases from J, with 20 bases between. Germline V gives CDR1 SGHAT, CDR2 FQDESV (reference sequence).

The chain links TRBV27 to TRBJ1-5; a weak D match, TRBD1 (6 bases). CDR1 is MNHEY and CDR2 is SMNVEV in the germline V gene (reference sequence). V gave up 5 bases and J gave up 0 bases, with 23 bases separating them. The CDR3 runs 19 residues. The CDR3 DNA sequence: TGTGCCAGCAGTCCCTCGGTAGCCTCAGGGGTATATAGCAATCAGCCCCAGCATTTT. Its protein product is CASSPSVASGVYSNQPQHF.

The sample holds a few counts of this clone. The rearrangement joins TRBV29-1 to TRBJ2-1; D may be TRBD2 (6 bases). Germline V lookup: CDR1 SQVTM, CDR2 ANQGSEA. V was shortened by 1 base and J by 9 bases, with 13 bases between the two germline ends. This CDR3 is 13 amino acids long. The CDR3 region is CSVEGEAGSEQFF. CDR3 DNA sequence: TGCAGCGTTGAAGGGGAGGCAGGAAGTGAGCAGTTCTTC.

This sequence joins TRBV15 and TRBJ2-7, with a possible D match to TRBD2 (5 bases). In germline, CDR1 is LNHNV, CDR2 YYDKDF (reference sequence). This CDR3 comprises 14 residues. Trimming pared 0 bases from V and 1 base from J, leaving 7 bases between. The CDR3: CATSREGGSYEQYF. CDR3 sequence (DNA): TGTGCCACCAGCAGAGAAGGAGGTTCCTACGAGCAGTACTTC.

The rearrangement uses TRBV6-5 and TRBJ2-7; 10 nucleotides match TRBD1. From germline, CDR1 is MNHEY and CDR2 SVGAGI. The CDR3 totals 15 residues. V dropped 2 bases and J dropped 4; count of bases not matched to a gene: 5. CDR3 nucleotide sequence: TGTGCCAGCAGTTACGGCTGGACAGGGGGTTACGAGCAGTACTTC. Translating gives CASSYGWTGGYEQYF.

CDR3 nucleotide sequence: TGTGCCAGCAGCTTAGAAGGGCAGGGGCTCTCCTACGAGCAGTACTTC. Translation: CASSLEGQGLSYEQYF. The J gene is TRBJ2-7, the V gene TRBV7-9; perhaps TRBD1 as D (6 bases). This CDR3 region has 16 residues. The ends were cut back, 1 base at V and 0 bases at J, with 13 bases in the middle. From germline, CDR1 is SEHNR and CDR2 FQNEAQ (reference sequence).

There are a few counts of this clone. The rearrangement links TRBV11-2 to TRBJ2-5; 7 bases align to TRBD1. Trimming took 3 bases from V and 5 from J; bases not matched to a gene: 6. Germline V lookup: CDR1 SGHAT, CDR2 FQNNGV. This CDR3 spans 14 amino acids. As DNA, the CDR3 is TGTGCCAGCAGCTTCCAGGGGGTGGTGGAGACCCAGTACTTC. This codes for CASSFQGVVETQYF.